This TCR beta chain was identified during a study of T-cell memory formation after mild COVID-19. Notes on the study in general: The finding that pre-infection memory included some responding clones suggested that cross-reactive memory joined. A second wave expanding day 15 to 37 was CD4+-biased; contracting clones were balanced. Nothing confirmed that second-wave clones peaking on day 37 were specific for SARS-CoV-2.

Comments on this clonotype: Its antigen is unidentified.

Barcoded TCR alpha and TCR beta cDNA libraries with UMIs came from 5'RACE using constant-segment primers. TCRdb fed the 5' RACE reads into MiXCR, producing one record per CDR3 protein. The top ten clones hold under 2.5% of a sample with 180,000 or so distinct CDR3 sequences, approximately 16% of them seen once. The CDR3 runs 15 residues. Germline trimming cut 2 bases from V and 6 bases from J; bases unmatched to any gene: 9. Germline V lookup: CDR1 GTSNPN, CDR2 SVGIG (reference sequence). The receptor's source is an adult woman who had mild COVID-19 (a few samples of this study predate the infection). Cell type and time point are not known. This chain joins TRBV30 and TRBJ1-1; 10 bases line up with TRBD1. Input material: PBMCs or a T cell subset sorted from them (not recorded which). In DNA form, the CDR3 reads TGTGCCTGGAGTATCACCGGGACAGGGGATCCTGAAGCTTTCTTT. Its protein product is CAWSITGTGDPEAFF. The variable domain in full, completed from reference TRBV30 and TRBJ1-1, reads SQTIHQWPATLVQPVGSPLSLECTVEGTSNPNLYWYRQAAGRGLQLLFYSVGIGQISSEVPQNLSASRPQDRQFILSSKKLLLSDSGFYLCAWSITGTGDPEAFFGQGTRLTVV.